These 26 T cell receptor beta chains share one sample of origin, sequenced in a study of tumour-infiltrating T cells in Burkitt lymphoma. Measured with immunoSEQ multiplex PCR; TCRdb has only the in-frame clones, and not every one. The sample contains fewer than 8,500 clones, about a sixth of which appear only once. The sample consisted of tumor tissue. Receptors were obtained from a human donor with diffuse large B-cell lymphoma.

The chain joins TRBV30 to TRBJ2-5, with 12 bases fitting TRBD2. The CDR3 is made up of 16 amino acids. V lost 5 bases and J lost 5; bases outside the gene matches: 12. Per germline, CDR1 GTSNPN and CDR2 SVGIG (reference sequence). For the CDR3, the DNA is TGTGCCTGGGGGCCTCCGGCTAGCGGGAGGGCCGAGACCCAGTACTTC. Translation: CAWGPPASGRAETQYF.

The rearrangement joins TRBV7-6 to TRBJ2-3, with 9 bases identical to TRBD2. The V and J ends lost 1 base and 3 bases, in that order; junction bases with no gene match: 11. The V gene's germline CDR1 is SGHVS and CDR2 FNYEAQ. The CDR3 loop spans 18 amino acids. The CDR3 DNA is TGTGCCAGCAGCTTAGGGACTAGCGCGTTTTACTCAACAGATACGCAGTATTTT. Translating gives CASSLGTSAFYSTDTQYF.

The V gene is TRBV6-4, the J gene TRBJ2-2; D gene uncertain. The germline V and J ends were trimmed by 5 bases and 6 bases, with 7 bases remaining between them. The CDR3 has 12 amino acids. Germline values: CDR1 MRHNA, CDR2 SNTAGT. CDR3 sequence: CASSIVPGELFF. The CDR3 DNA sequence: TGTGCCAGCAGTATTGTCCCCGGGGAGCTGTTTTTT.

This clone was observed a handful of times. The V and J genes are TRBV6-5 and TRBJ2-3, with 10 positions matching TRBD1. The germline gives CDR1 MNHEY, CDR2 SVGAGI. V lost 2 bases, J lost 1 base, and 0 bases stayed unmatched. The CDR3 spans 15 residues. Written as DNA, the CDR3 is TGTGCCAGCAGTTACGGGACAGGGGGCACAGATACGCAGTATTTT. Protein: CASSYGTGGTDTQYF.

The genes are TRBV4-2 and TRBJ1-2; unclear D gene. Per germline, CDR1 LGHNA and CDR2 YNFKEQ. CDR3 length equals 12 residues. Trimming took off 3 bases at V and 4 bases at J, with 6 bases between the two ends. The CDR3 region is CASSQDFYGYTF. CDR3 coding DNA: TGTGCCAGCAGCCAGGACTTCTATGGCTACACCTTC.

A few counts support this clone. This chain connects TRBV28 to TRBJ2-1, with TRBD1 matching 8 bases. Trimming cost V 5 bases and J 9 bases; bases outside gene matches: 6. Germline V gene lookup returns CDR1 MDHEN and CDR2 SYDVKM. The length of the CDR3 is 13 residues. CDR3 DNA: TGTGCCAGCAGTGCGGGACAGGCCCGTGAGCAGTTCTTC. Protein sequence: CASSAGQAREQFF.

The J gene is TRBJ1-6, the V gene TRBV6-5; D may be TRBD1 (5 bases). Germline assignment: CDR1 MNHEY and CDR2 SVGAGI. V was shortened by 8 bases and J by 7 bases, with 12 bases between the two germline ends. CDR3 size: 13 residues. CDR3 coding DNA: TGTGCCAGCTCGGCAGGGACCAATTCACCCCTCCACTTT. It translates to CASSAGTNSPLHF.

CDR3 loop: CASSSPGTEAFF. Here the CDR3 DNA reads TGTGCCAGCAGCTCTCCCGGGACTGAAGCTTTCTTT. The gene calls are TRBV11-3 and TRBJ1-1; D remains ambiguous. The CDR3 has 12 amino acids. CDR1 and CDR2 (germline): SGHNT, YENEEA. Trimming shortened V by 4 bases and J by 5 bases, and 8 bases separated the two germline ends.

The chain has TRBV5-1 and TRBJ2-3; the D gene is possibly TRBD1 (6 bases). Germline CDR1 and CDR2: SGHRS and YFSETQ. With 5 bases removed from V and 4 bases from J, the gap between germline ends came to 20 bases. There are 16 residues in the CDR3. The CDR3 reads CASRPTLRGMADTQYF. CDR3 sequence (DNA): TGCGCCAGCAGACCCACGCTCAGGGGTATGGCAGATACGCAGTATTTT.

The chain has TRBV28 and TRBJ2-5; 8 bases line up with TRBD1. This CDR3 has 15 residues. Per germline, CDR1 MDHEN and CDR2 SYDVKM. Trimming at V came to 5 bases and at J to 4 bases, leaving 9 bases not matched to a gene. The DNA for the CDR3 is TGTGCCAGCAGTCCCGGGACAGGCACTGCAGAGACCCAGTACTTC. Its protein product is CASSPGTGTAETQYF.

The chain combines TRBV5-1 with TRBJ1-1; D is ambiguous. Germline lookup yields CDR1 SGHRS and CDR2 YFSETQ. V was cut by 1 base and J by 1 base, with 5 bases left in between. This CDR3 has 13 residues. CDR3 loop: CASSLPQNTEAFF. The CDR3 DNA is TGCGCCAGCAGCTTGCCACAGAACACTGAAGCTTTCTTT.

This clone was seen only a few times. The chain employs TRBV29-1 and TRBJ2-1; D might be TRBD2 (6 bases). The germline gives CDR1 SQVTM, CDR2 ANQGSEA. This CDR3 has 16 residues. V shed 1 base and J shed 1 base, with 14 bases lying between them. The CDR3 coding sequence is TGCAGCGTTGAAGGCGATACAGGAGGGTCCTACAATGAGCAGTTCTTC. This gives the protein CSVEGDTGGSYNEQFF.

V is TRBV2 and J is TRBJ2-7, with TRBD2 matching over 8 bases. Trimming removed 2 bases from V and 3 bases from J; junction bases left unmatched: 6. Germline V CDR1 and CDR2: SNHLY, FYNNEI. This CDR3 is 15 amino acids long. CDR3: CASSENTSGRYEQYF. The CDR3 coding sequence is TGTGCCAGCAGTGAAAATACTAGCGGACGCTACGAGCAGTACTTC.

This clone appeared a few times. V usage is TRBV6-5 and J usage is TRBJ1-4; no reliable D call. This CDR3 comprises 12 residues. The V and J ends lost 6 bases and 8 bases respectively, with 10 bases between them. CDR1 and CDR2 (germline): MNHEY, SVGAGI. CDR3 sequence reads: CASRGKKEKLFF. The DNA of the CDR3 is TGTGCCAGCAGGGGGAAAAAAGAAAAACTGTTTTTT.

The V call is TRBV28, the J call TRBJ2-6, with 8 positions matching TRBD1. V shed 5 bases, J shed 4 bases, and the junction held 4 bases outside the gene matches. Germline V CDR1 and CDR2: MDHEN, SYDVKM. The CDR3 runs to 15 residues. The CDR3 loop reads CASSRTGIGANVLTF. Here the CDR3 DNA reads TGTGCCAGCAGTAGGACAGGGATCGGGGCCAACGTCCTGACTTTC.

This clone was recorded a few times. The chain employs TRBV27 and TRBJ2-7; maybe TRBD1 (6 bases). Deletions cut 4 bases from V and 3 bases from J, with 19 bases between. The germline V gene has CDR1 MNHEY and CDR2 SMNVEV (reference sequence). The CDR3 contains 16 residues. The CDR3 reads CASSSRAQGFRYEQYF. The CDR3 DNA is TGTGCCAGCAGTTCTAGGGCGCAGGGGTTTCGCTACGAGCAGTACTTC.

The chain couples TRBV14 to TRBJ2-1; D perhaps matches TRBD2 (5 bases). V lost 1 base and J 10 bases, leaving 14 bases between the germline ends. CDR1 and CDR2 (germline): SGHDN, FVKESK. This CDR3 is 14 amino acids long. CDR3 residues: CASSQVTADGEQFF. DNA for the CDR3: TGTGCCAGCAGCCAAGTTACAGCGGACGGCGAGCAGTTCTTC.

The chain uses TRBV29-1 and TRBJ1-1; no clear D gene. The V and J ends lost 2 bases and 2 bases respectively, with 6 bases between them. Germline V gene sequence: CDR1 SQVTM, CDR2 ANQGSEA. CDR3 length: 12 residues. CDR3 DNA sequence: TGCAGCGTTGAACTGCTTAACACTGAAGCTTTCTTT. It yields the protein CSVELLNTEAFF.

This clone has only a few counts. The rearrangement links TRBV7-6 to TRBJ2-7, with D possibly TRBD1 on 6 matching bases. This CDR3 region has 16 residues. The germline CDR1 and CDR2 sequences are SGHVS and FNYEAQ. Trimming took 3 bases from V and 7 from J, leaving 22 bases between them. The CDR3: CASSFARDTLLEEQYF. For the CDR3, the DNA is TGTGCCAGCAGCTTCGCGAGGGACACCCTTTTAGAAGAGCAGTACTTC.

The J gene is TRBJ2-7, the V gene TRBV6-5; TRBD2 is a possible D gene (7 bases). Germline assignment: CDR1 MNHEY and CDR2 SVGAGI. CDR3 length: 15 residues. Trimming removed 0 bases from V and 6 bases from J, with 15 bases in between. The CDR3 loop reads CASSYSYREGREQYF. The CDR3 DNA reads as TGTGCCAGCAGTTACTCTTACAGGGAGGGTCGCGAGCAGTACTTC.

The sample holds a few counts of this clone. V and J are TRBV5-6 and TRBJ1-4; 11 bases agree with TRBD1. Trimming took 4 bases from V and 8 from J; bases not matched to a gene: 7. The CDR3 is 15 amino acids. CDR1 and CDR2 (germline): SGHDT, YYEEEE. CDR3 in DNA: TGTGCCAGCAGCACGGGACAGGGGGATCCCGAAAAACTGTTTTTT. Protein: CASSTGQGDPEKLFF.

This clone appeared a single time. The genes are TRBV7-9 and TRBJ1-2; 8 bases line up with TRBD1. The CDR3 length is 14 residues. The germline CDR1 and CDR2 sequences are SEHNR and FQNEAQ (reference sequence). V was pared by 4 bases and J by 3 bases, with 4 bases of the junction left unmatched. The CDR3 here is CASSYSDRDYGYTF. CDR3 bases: TGTGCCAGCAGCTACTCGGACAGGGACTATGGCTACACCTTC.

The V and J genes are TRBV4-3 and TRBJ2-2; 15 nucleotides align to TRBD2. There are 20 residues in the CDR3. The germline V gene encodes CDR1 LGHNA and CDR2 YSLEER. The junction had 15 bases not matched to a gene; V was cut back by 4 bases and J by 6 bases. The CDR3 DNA is TGCGCCAGCAGCCTCACCTCGGGACTAGCGGGAGGTAAAGACGCCGGGGAGCTGTTTTTT. Its translation: CASSLTSGLAGGKDAGELFF.

This clone was seen only a few times. This chain connects TRBV4-1 to TRBJ2-7; TRBD1 aligns across 9 bases. J was trimmed by 1 base and V by 1 base; bases with no gene match: 8. Germline CDR1 MGHRA, CDR2 YSYEKL. CDR3 length: 17 amino acids. This chain's CDR3 is CASSQVYGTGPSYEQYF. The CDR3 region has the DNA TGCGCCAGCAGCCAAGTTTATGGGACAGGGCCTTCCTACGAGCAGTACTTC.

This clone has more than one count but fewer than ten. The chain couples TRBV27 to TRBJ2-3, with D maybe TRBD1 (6 bases). Trimming took off 5 bases at V and 0 bases at J, with 15 bases between the two ends. Per the germline V gene, CDR1 is MNHEY and CDR2 is SMNVEV (reference sequence). This CDR3 region has 16 residues. CDR3 protein: CASSPPTGTSTDTQYF. In nucleotides, the CDR3 is TGTGCCAGCAGTCCGCCGACAGGCACTAGCACAGATACGCAGTATTTT.

This clone was seen a few times. The chain combines TRBV4-2 with TRBJ2-7; the D gene is possibly TRBD1 (5 bases). Deletions cut 1 base from V and 0 bases from J, with 13 bases between. The CDR3 sequence is 16 residues long. CDR1 LGHNA and CDR2 YNFKEQ come from the germline V gene. CDR3 DNA sequence: TGTGCCAGCAGCCAAGTTTATCAGGGCCTCTCCTACGAGCAGTACTTC. It yields the protein CASSQVYQGLSYEQYF.